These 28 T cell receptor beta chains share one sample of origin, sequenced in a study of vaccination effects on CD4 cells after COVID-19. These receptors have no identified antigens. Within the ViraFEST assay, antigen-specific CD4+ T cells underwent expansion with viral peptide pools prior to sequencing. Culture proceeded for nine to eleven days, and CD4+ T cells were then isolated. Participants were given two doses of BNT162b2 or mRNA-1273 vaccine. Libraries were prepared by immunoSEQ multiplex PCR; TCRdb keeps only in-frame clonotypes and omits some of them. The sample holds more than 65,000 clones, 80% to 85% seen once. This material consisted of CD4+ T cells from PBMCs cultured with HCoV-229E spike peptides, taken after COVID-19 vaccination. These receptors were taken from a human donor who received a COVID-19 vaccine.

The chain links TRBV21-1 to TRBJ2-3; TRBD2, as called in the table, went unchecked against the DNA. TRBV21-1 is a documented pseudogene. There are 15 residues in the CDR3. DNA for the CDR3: TGTGCCAGCGGGCCGGGGGTGGGGCCCACAGATACGCAGTATTTT. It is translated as CASGPGVGPTDTQYF.

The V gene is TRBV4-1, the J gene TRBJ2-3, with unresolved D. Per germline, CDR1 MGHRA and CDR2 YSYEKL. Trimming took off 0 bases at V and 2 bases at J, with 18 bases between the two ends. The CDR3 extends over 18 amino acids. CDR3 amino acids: CASSQEIRASGLTDTQYF. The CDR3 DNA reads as TGCGCCAGCAGCCAAGAGATACGCGCCTCAGGTCTCACAGATACGCAGTATTTT.

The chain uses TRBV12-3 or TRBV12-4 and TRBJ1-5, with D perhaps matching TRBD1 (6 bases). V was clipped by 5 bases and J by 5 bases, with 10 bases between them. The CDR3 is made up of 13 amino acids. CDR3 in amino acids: CASSQQGDQPQHF. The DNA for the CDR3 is TGTGCCAGCAGTCAACAGGGTGATCAGCCCCAGCATTTT.

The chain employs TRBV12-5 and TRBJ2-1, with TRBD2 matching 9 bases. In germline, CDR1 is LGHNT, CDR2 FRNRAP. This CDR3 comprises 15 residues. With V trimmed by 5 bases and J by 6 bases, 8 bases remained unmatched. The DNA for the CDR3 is TGTGCTAGTGGTCCCTCTAGCGGGGATCGCAATGAGCAGTTCTTC. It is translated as CASGPSSGDRNEQFF.

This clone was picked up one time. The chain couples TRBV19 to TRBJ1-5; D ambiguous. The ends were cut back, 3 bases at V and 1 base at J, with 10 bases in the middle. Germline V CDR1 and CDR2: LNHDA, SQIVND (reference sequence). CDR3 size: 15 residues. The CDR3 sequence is CASSIMAVSNQPQHF. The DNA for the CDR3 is TGTGCCAGTAGTATTATGGCAGTCAGCAATCAGCCCCAGCATTTT.

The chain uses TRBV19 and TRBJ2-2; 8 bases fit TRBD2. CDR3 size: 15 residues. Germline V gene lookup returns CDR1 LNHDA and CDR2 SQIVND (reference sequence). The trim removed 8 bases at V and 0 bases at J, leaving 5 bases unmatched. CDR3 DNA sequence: TGTGCCAGTCGTCGCGGGGGGTCGAACACCGGGGAGCTGTTTTTT. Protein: CASRRGGSNTGELFF.

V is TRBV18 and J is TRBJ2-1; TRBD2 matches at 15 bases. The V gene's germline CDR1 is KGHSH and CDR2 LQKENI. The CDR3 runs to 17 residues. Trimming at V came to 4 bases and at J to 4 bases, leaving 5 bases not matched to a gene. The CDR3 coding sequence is TGTGCCAGCTCACTACAGGGACTAGCGGGGGGTTACAATGAGCAGTTCTTC. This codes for CASSLQGLAGGYNEQFF. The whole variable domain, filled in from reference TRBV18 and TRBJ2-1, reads NAGVMQNPRHLVRRRGQEARLRCSPMKGHSHVYWYRQLPEEGLKFMVYLQKENIIDESGMPKERFSAEFPKEGPSILRIQQVVRGDSAAYFCASSLQGLAGGYNEQFFGPGTRLTVL.

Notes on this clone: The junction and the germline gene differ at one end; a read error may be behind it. The CDR3 coding sequence is TGCGCCAGCAGCTCAACAACGCTGACAGATTCACTCCTCCACTTT. Encoded protein: CASSSTTLTDSLLHF. The gene calls are TRBV4-1 and TRBJ1-6; tentative D call: TRBD1 (5 bases). The CDR3 extends over 15 amino acids. From germline, CDR1 is MGHRA and CDR2 YSYEKL.

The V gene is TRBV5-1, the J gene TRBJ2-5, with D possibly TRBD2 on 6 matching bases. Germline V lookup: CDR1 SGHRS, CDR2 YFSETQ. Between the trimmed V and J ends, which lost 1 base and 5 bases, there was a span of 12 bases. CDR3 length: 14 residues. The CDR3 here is CASSLSGRQETQYF. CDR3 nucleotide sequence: TGCGCCAGCAGCTTGTCTGGGAGGCAGGAGACCCAGTACTTC.

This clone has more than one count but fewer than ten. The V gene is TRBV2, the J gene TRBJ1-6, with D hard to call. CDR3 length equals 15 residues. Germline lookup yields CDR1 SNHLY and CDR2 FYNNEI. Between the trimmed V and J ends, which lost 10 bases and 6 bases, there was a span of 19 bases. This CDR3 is CATKLEAISNSPLHF. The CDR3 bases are TGTGCCACCAAATTAGAGGCCATCAGTAATTCACCCCTCCACTTT.

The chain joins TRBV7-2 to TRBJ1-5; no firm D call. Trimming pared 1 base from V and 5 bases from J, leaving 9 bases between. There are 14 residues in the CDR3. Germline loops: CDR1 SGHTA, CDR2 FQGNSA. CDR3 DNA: TGTGCCAGCAGCTTAGGGACCGGCGATCAGCCCCAGCATTTT. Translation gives CASSLGTGDQPQHF. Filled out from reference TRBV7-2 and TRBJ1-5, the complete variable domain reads GAGVSQSPSNKVTEKGKDVELRCDPISGHTALYWYRQSLGQGLEFLIYFQGNSAPDKSGLPSDRFSAERTGGSVSTLTIQRTQQEDSAVYLCASSLGTGDQPQHFGDGTRLSIL.

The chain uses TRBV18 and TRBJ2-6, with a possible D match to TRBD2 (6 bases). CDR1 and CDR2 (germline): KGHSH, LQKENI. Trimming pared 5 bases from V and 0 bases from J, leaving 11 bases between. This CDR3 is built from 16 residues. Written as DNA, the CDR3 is TGTGCCAGCTCAGGCTCGGGGGTCTCTGGGGCCAACGTCCTGACTTTC. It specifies CASSGSGVSGANVLTF.

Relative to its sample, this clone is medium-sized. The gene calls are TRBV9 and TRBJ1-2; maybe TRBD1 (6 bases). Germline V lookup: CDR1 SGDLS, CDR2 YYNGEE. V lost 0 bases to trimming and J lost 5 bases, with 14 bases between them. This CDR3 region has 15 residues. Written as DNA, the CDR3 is TGTGCCAGCAGCGTAGAGGCAGGGGTGGGATATGGCTACACCTTC. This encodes CASSVEAGVGYGYTF.

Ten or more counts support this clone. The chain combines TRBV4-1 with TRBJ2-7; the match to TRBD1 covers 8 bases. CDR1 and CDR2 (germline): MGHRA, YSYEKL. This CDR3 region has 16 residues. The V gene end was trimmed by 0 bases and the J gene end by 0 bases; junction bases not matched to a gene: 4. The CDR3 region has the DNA TGCGCCAGCAGCCAAGATCGGGACAGGACCTCCTACGAGCAGTACGTC. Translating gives CASSQDRDRTSYEQYV.

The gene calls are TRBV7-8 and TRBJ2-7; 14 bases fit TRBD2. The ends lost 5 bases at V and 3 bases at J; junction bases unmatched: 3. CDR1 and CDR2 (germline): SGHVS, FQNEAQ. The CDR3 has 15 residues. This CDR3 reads CASSAGTSGGYEQYV. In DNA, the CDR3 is TGTGCCAGCAGCGCCGGGACTAGCGGGGGCTACGAGCAGTACGTC.

The CDR3 DNA follows: TGTGCCAGCAGCCTAGCCAGGACGGGGGCTTTCTTT. Its translation is CASSLARTGAFF. The chain joins TRBV12-3 or TRBV12-4 to TRBJ1-1; no firm D call. V lost 6 bases and J 11 bases, leaving 16 bases between the germline ends. CDR3 length equals 12 residues.

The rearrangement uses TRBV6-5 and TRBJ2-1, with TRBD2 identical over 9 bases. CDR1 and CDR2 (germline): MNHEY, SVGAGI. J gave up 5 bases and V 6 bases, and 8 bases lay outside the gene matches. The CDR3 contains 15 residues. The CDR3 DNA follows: TGTGCCAGCAGGTTTGCGGGGGGGCCCCACAATGAGCAGTTCTTC. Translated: CASRFAGGPHNEQFF.

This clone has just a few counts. The CDR3 DNA reads TGTGCCAGCAGCCAAGGTGGCACTGAAGCTTTCTTT. Amino acids: CASSQGGTEAFF. The chain employs TRBV3-1 (or the pseudogene TRBV3-2) and TRBJ1-1; D is ambiguous. Germline CDR1 and CDR2: LGHDT and YNNKEL (reference sequence). Trimming took 1 base from V and 4 from J, leaving 4 bases between them. CDR3 length: 12 residues.

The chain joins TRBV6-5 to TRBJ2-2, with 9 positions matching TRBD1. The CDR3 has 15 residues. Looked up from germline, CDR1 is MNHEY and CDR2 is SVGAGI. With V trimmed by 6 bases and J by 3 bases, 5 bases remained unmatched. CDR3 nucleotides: TGTGCCAGCAGAAACAGGGGGCCAGACACCGGGGAGCTGTTTTTT. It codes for CASRNRGPDTGELFF.

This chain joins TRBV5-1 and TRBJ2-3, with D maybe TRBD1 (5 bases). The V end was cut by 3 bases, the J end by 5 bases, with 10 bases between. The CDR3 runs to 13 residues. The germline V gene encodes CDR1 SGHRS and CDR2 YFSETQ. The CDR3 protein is CASSSRVRDTQYF. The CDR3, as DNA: TGCGCCAGCAGCTCCAGGGTTAGAGATACGCAGTATTTT. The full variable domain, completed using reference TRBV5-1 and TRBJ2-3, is KAGVTQTPRYLIKTRGQQVTLSCSPISGHRSVSWYQQTPGQGLQFLFEYFSETQRNKGNFPGRFSGRQFSNSRSEMNVSTLELGDSALYLCASSSRVRDTQYFGPGTRLTVL.

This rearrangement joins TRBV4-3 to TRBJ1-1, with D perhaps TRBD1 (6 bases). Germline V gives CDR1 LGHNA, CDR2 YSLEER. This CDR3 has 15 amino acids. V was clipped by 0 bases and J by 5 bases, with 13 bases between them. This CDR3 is CASSQDQGGGTEAFF. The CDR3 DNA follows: TGCGCCAGCAGCCAAGATCAAGGGGGGGGTACTGAAGCTTTCTTT.

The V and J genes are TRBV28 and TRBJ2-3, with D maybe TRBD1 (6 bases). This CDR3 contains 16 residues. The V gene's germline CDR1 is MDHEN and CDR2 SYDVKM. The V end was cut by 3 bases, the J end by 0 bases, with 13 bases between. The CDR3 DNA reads TGTGCCAGCAGTTTGGGGACAAGAACCAGCACAGATACGCAGTATTTT. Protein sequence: CASSLGTRTSTDTQYF.

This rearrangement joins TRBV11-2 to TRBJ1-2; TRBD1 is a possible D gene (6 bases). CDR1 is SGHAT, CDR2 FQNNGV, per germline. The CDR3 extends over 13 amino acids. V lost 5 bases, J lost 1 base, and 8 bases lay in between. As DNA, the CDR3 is TGTGCCAGCAGCCCGGGACATAACTATGGCTACACCTTC. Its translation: CASSPGHNYGYTF. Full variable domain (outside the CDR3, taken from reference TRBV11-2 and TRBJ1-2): EAGVAQSPRYKIIEKRQSVAFWCNPISGHATLYWYQQILGQGPKLLIQFQNNGVVDDSQLPKDRFSAERLKGVDSTLKIQPAKLEDSAVYLCASSPGHNYGYTFGSGTRLTVV.

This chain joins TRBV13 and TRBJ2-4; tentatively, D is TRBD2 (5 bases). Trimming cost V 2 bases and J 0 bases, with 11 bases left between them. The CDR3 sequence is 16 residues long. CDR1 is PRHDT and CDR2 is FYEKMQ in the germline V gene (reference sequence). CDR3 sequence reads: CASSLSGLGAKNIQYF. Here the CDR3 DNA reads TGTGCCAGCAGCTTATCGGGGTTGGGAGCCAAAAACATTCAGTACTTC. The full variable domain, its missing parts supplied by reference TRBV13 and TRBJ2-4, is AAGVIQSPRHLIKEKRETATLKCYPIPRHDTVYWYQQGPGQDPQFLISFYEKMQSDKGSIPDRFSAQQFSDYHSELNMSSLELGDSALYFCASSLSGLGAKNIQYFGAGTRLSVL.

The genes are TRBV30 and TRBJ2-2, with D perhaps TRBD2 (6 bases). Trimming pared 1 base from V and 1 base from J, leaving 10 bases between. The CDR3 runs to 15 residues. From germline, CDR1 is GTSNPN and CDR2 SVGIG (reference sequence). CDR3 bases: TGTGCCTGGAGTGGGAGGGGTCGGAACACCGGGGAGCTGTTTTTT. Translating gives CAWSGRGRNTGELFF.

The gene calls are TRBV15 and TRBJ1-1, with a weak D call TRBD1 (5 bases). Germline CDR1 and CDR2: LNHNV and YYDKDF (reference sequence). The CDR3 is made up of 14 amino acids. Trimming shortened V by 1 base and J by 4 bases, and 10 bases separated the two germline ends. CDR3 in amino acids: CATSRGGRGTEAFF. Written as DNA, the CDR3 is TGTGCCACCAGCAGAGGAGGGAGGGGCACTGAAGCTTTCTTT. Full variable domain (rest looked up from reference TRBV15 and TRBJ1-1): DAMVIQNPRYQVTQFGKPVTLSCSQTLNHNVMYWYQQKSSQAPKLLFHYYDKDFNNEADTPDNFQSRRPNTSFCFLDIRSPGLGDTAMYLCATSRGGRGTEAFFGQGTRLTVV.

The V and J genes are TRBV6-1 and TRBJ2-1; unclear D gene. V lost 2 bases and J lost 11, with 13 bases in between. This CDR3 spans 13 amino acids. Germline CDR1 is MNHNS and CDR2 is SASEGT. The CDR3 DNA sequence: TGTGCCAGCAGTGAATGGGATACAGTGCAGCAGTTCTTC. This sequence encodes CASSEWDTVQQFF.

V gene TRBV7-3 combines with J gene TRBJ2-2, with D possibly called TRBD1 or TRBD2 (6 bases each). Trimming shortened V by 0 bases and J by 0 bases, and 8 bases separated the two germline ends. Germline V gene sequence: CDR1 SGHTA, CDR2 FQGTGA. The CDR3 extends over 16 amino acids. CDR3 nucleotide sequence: TGTGCCAGCAGCTTAACAGGGGGGACGAACACCGGGGAGCTGTTTTTT. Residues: CASSLTGGTNTGELFF.